The 27 T cell receptor beta chains presented below share a single source sample, sequenced in a study of cytomegalovirus exposure and HLA in healthy donors. With 60 Vbeta and 13 Jbeta primers, the PCR was carried out. Profiled with immunoSEQ multiplex PCR; TCRdb holds only in-frame clones, not every one. The data show around 200,000 clones, roughly 88% seen once. The material sequenced was PBMCs. Receptors were obtained from a girl aged 2 to 9 in good health and CMV-seropositive.

V is TRBV2 and J is TRBJ2-7, with TRBD1 as a possible D gene (6 bases). The germline V and J ends were trimmed by 7 bases and 3 bases, with 19 bases remaining between them. The CDR3 runs 15 residues. The germline V gene has CDR1 SNHLY and CDR2 FYNNEI. The DNA of the CDR3 is TGTGCCAGCACTATTGTGGGGACACGAAACTACGAGCAGTACTTC. It encodes CASTIVGTRNYEQYF.

This chain connects TRBV10-3 to TRBJ2-3; tentatively, D is TRBD1 (6 bases). CDR1 and CDR2 (germline): ENHRY, SYGVKD. With 4 bases removed from V and 2 bases from J, the gap between germline ends came to 13 bases. The CDR3 is 15 residues long. The CDR3 is CAISARTGYTDTQYF. CDR3 in DNA: TGTGCCATCAGTGCCCGCACAGGGTACACAGATACGCAGTATTTT.

The chain uses TRBV28 and TRBJ2-5; 10 bases are shared with TRBD1. The CDR3 runs 14 residues. The V gene end was trimmed by 6 bases and the J gene end by 4 bases; junction bases not matched to a gene: 5. Germline V gives CDR1 MDHEN, CDR2 SYDVKM. CDR3 coding DNA: TGTGCCAGCAGGTCGGACAGGGGGGCAGAGACCCAGTACTTC. The encoded protein is CASRSDRGAETQYF.

The CDR3 sequence is CASSGPGLAGIAKNIQYF. DNA for the CDR3: TGCGCCAGCAGCGGACCGGGACTAGCGGGCATAGCCAAAAACATTCAGTACTTC. This chain uses TRBV5-1 with TRBJ2-4, with 12 bases identical to TRBD2. J gave up 0 bases and V 4 bases, and 8 bases lay outside the gene matches. CDR1 SGHRS and CDR2 YFSETQ come from the germline V gene. This CDR3 has 18 residues.

The chain combines TRBV27 with TRBJ2-1, with 8 positions matching TRBD2. V lost 6 bases and J lost 1; bases outside the gene matches: 5. Germline values: CDR1 MNHEY, CDR2 SMNVEV (reference sequence). The CDR3 is 15 amino acids. The chain's CDR3 is CASSWKRESYNEQFF. The CDR3 DNA reads as TGTGCCAGCAGCTGGAAGCGGGAGTCCTACAATGAGCAGTTCTTC.

This clone was seen only once. This sequence joins TRBV19 and TRBJ2-4; D gene unclear. Trimming took off 5 bases at V and 12 bases at J, with 14 bases between the two ends. There are 12 residues in the CDR3. Germline loops: CDR1 LNHDA, CDR2 SQIVND (reference sequence). The CDR3 DNA sequence: TGTGCCAGTAGTCTCGACTGGAAAAATCAGTACTTC. It is translated as CASSLDWKNQYF.

This sequence joins TRBV9 and TRBJ2-4, with D tentatively TRBD1 (6 bases). The V gene's germline CDR1 is SGDLS and CDR2 YYNGEE. CDR3 length equals 14 residues. V gave up 1 base and J gave up 7 bases, with 12 bases separating them. The CDR3, as DNA: TGTGCCAGCAGCGTAACAGGGTCAGGGAACATTCAGTACTTC. Residues: CASSVTGSGNIQYF.

This sequence joins TRBV19 and TRBJ2-3; 12 bases align to TRBD1. CDR1 is LNHDA and CDR2 is SQIVND in the germline V gene (reference sequence). The V segment lost 5 bases and the J segment 4 bases; nucleotides outside the gene matches: 10. This CDR3 has 17 amino acids. The CDR3 DNA is TGTGCCAGTAGTGACACCTCCGGGACAGGGGGCGCAGATACGCAGTATTTT. Translation gives CASSDTSGTGGADTQYF.

The chain employs TRBV7-3 and TRBJ2-3, with 11 bases fitting TRBD2. The junction had 5 bases not matched to a gene; V was cut back by 5 bases and J by 1 base. The germline V gene encodes CDR1 SGHTA and CDR2 FQGTGA. CDR3 size: 16 residues. CDR3 bases: TGTGCCAGCAGCCCCGCACTAGCGGGAGGCACAGATACGCAGTATTTT. It specifies CASSPALAGGTDTQYF.

The rearrangement uses TRBV15 and TRBJ1-2, with a weak D call TRBD1 (5 bases). CDR1 LNHNV and CDR2 YYDKDF come from the germline V gene (reference sequence). CDR3 size: 16 residues. V was clipped by 2 bases and J by 2 bases, with 15 bases between them. The CDR3 loop reads CATSRWGGVTNYGYTF. The CDR3 coding sequence is TGTGCCACCAGCAGATGGGGAGGGGTAACGAACTATGGCTACACCTTC.

This clone was counted once. CDR3 sequence reads: CASGLVGGKYNEQFF. CDR3 DNA sequence: TGTGCTAGTGGTTTGGTAGGAGGGAAGTACAATGAGCAGTTCTTC. The gene calls are TRBV12-5 and TRBJ2-1, with TRBD2 as a possible D gene (6 bases). The CDR3 sequence is 15 residues long. Germline CDR1 and CDR2: LGHNT and FRNRAP. Trimming removed 0 bases at V and 4 bases at J, with 10 bases between.

In this sample, this clone turned up a few times. This chain links TRBV2 with TRBJ1-5, with D hard to call. Trimming removed 4 bases from V and 4 bases from J, with 14 bases in between. Germline V gives CDR1 SNHLY, CDR2 FYNNEI. The CDR3 has 15 residues. In nucleotides, the CDR3 is TGTGCCAGCAGTGCAAACGGGTTACCTAATCAGCCCCAGCATTTT. Encoded protein: CASSANGLPNQPQHF. Based on the CDR3 plus reference TRBV2 and TRBJ1-5, the full variable domain is EPEVTQTPSHQVTQMGQEVILRCVPISNHLYFYWYRQILGQKVEFLVSFYNNEISEKSEIFDDQFSVERPDGSNFTLKIRSTKLEDSAMYFCASSANGLPNQPQHFGDGTRLSIL.

This clone has a single count. The rearrangement links TRBV6-4 to TRBJ2-1, with D possibly being TRBD2 (5 bases). The CDR3 loop spans 16 amino acids. The V end was cut by 3 bases, the J end by 2 bases, with 14 bases between. The V gene's germline CDR1 is MRHNA and CDR2 SNTAGT. CDR3 sequence reads: CASSEMDSSPYNEQFF. CDR3 bases: TGTGCCAGCAGTGAAATGGACTCCAGTCCCTACAATGAGCAGTTCTTC.

This clone appeared a few times. The rearrangement joins TRBV12-5 to TRBJ1-1; 8 bases fit TRBD1. This CDR3 comprises 17 residues. Germline values: CDR1 LGHNT, CDR2 FRNRAP. Trimming took 5 bases from V and 0 from J; bases not matched to a gene: 11. The CDR3 is CASGAPRTGNMNTEAFF. For the CDR3, the DNA is TGTGCTAGTGGTGCCCCACGGACAGGGAACATGAACACTGAAGCTTTCTTT.

CDR3 sequence reads: CASSFQSGSYNEQFF. In DNA, the CDR3 is TGTGCCAGCAGCTTTCAAAGCGGGTCCTACAATGAGCAGTTCTTC. This chain uses TRBV11-2 with TRBJ2-1; D perhaps matches TRBD2 (6 bases). This CDR3 contains 15 residues. The germline V gene has CDR1 SGHAT and CDR2 FQNNGV. V was shortened by 3 bases and J by 1 base, with 10 bases between the two germline ends.

This clone was recorded only once. The chain couples TRBV25-1 to TRBJ2-3, with unresolved D. V was cut by 5 bases and J by 1 base, with 4 bases left in between. The CDR3 consists of 12 residues. Germline V gene data show CDR1 as MGHDK and CDR2 as SYGVNS. As DNA, the CDR3 is TGTGCCAGCAGTCGGGGCACAGATACGCAGTATTTT. Translation gives CASSRGTDTQYF.

J is TRBJ2-3 and V is TRBV25-1, with TRBD1 as a possible D gene (6 bases). Germline V gives CDR1 MGHDK, CDR2 SYGVNS. Trimming pared 7 bases from V and 2 bases from J, leaving 16 bases between. The CDR3 extends over 15 amino acids. The CDR3 sequence: CASNRTESSTDTQYF. The CDR3 bases are TGTGCCAGCAACCGGACAGAATCGTCCACAGATACGCAGTATTTT.

The rearrangement links TRBV12-5 to TRBJ2-5, with TRBD2 matching 11 bases. Germline V CDR1 and CDR2: LGHNT, FRNRAP. This CDR3 contains 18 residues. The junction had 10 bases not matched to a gene; V was cut back by 2 bases and J by 2 bases. In DNA form, the CDR3 reads TGTGCTAGTGGTTTGATGGAGGGACTAGCGGTCAATCAAGAGACCCAGTACTTC. This translates into CASGLMEGLAVNQETQYF.

The rearrangement links TRBV5-1 to TRBJ1-2; TRBD1 aligns across 9 bases. CDR1 and CDR2 from the germline V gene are SGHRS and YFSETQ. The CDR3 contains 14 residues. Trimming removed 3 bases from V and 2 bases from J; junction bases left unmatched: 2. The CDR3 bases are TGCGCCAGCAGCTGGGGACAGGGAAACTATGGCTACACCTTC. Its translation: CASSWGQGNYGYTF.

V and J are TRBV5-6 and TRBJ2-2, with 13 bases aligning to TRBD2. J lost 5 bases, V lost 4 bases, and 5 bases had no gene match. This CDR3 spans 16 amino acids. Germline-derived CDR1 and CDR2 are SGHDT and YYEEEE. The DNA of the CDR3 is TGTGCCAGCAGCCCCGGACTAGCGGGAGTAACCGGGGAGCTGTTTTTT. Its protein is CASSPGLAGVTGELFF.

This chain links TRBV27 with TRBJ2-6; 9 bases map to TRBD1. V trimming: 9 bases; J trimming: 2 bases; junction bases outside the gene matches: 8. Germline CDR1 reads MNHEY; CDR2 reads SMNVEV (reference sequence). The CDR3 extends over 16 amino acids. CDR3 residues: CARAGQGSTGANVLTF. The CDR3 DNA is TGTGCCAGGGCGGGACAGGGTTCAACTGGGGCCAACGTCCTGACTTTC.

The chain recombines TRBV28 with TRBJ1-1; D not resolved. This CDR3 spans 16 amino acids. The germline V gene has CDR1 MDHEN and CDR2 SYDVKM. Trimming removed 5 bases from V and 0 bases from J, with 16 bases in between. CDR3 DNA: TGTGCCAGCAGTACAAGCCTAGAGGGCCTGAACACTGAAGCTTTCTTT. Translated: CASSTSLEGLNTEAFF.

This chain connects TRBV11-3 to TRBJ2-3, with 13 bases lining up with TRBD2. The V gene's germline CDR1 is SGHNT and CDR2 YENEEA. The V and J ends lost 5 bases and 2 bases, in that order; junction bases with no gene match: 7. The CDR3 covers 17 residues. The CDR3 nucleotides read TGTGCCAGCAGCCCTCGGACTAGCGGGAGAGACACAGATACGCAGTATTTT. This translates into CASSPRTSGRDTDTQYF. Full variable domain (outside the CDR3, taken from reference TRBV11-3 and TRBJ2-3): EAGVVQSPRYKIIEKKQPVAFWCNPISGHNTLYWYLQNLGQGPELLIRYENEEAVDDSQLPKDRFSAERLKGVDSTLKIQPAELGDSAVYLCASSPRTSGRDTDTQYFGPGTRLTVL.

J is TRBJ2-4 and V is TRBV5-4; tentatively, D is TRBD2 (6 bases). This CDR3 comprises 16 residues. CDR1 and CDR2 from the germline V gene are SGHNT and YYREEE (reference sequence). V was cut by 3 bases and J by 1 base, with 14 bases left in between. CDR3 residues: CASSSRRGNAKNIQYF. CDR3 coding DNA: TGTGCCAGCAGCTCCCGTCGCGGGAATGCCAAAAACATTCAGTACTTC. Using reference TRBV5-4 and TRBJ2-4 for the parts outside the CDR3, the full variable domain is ETGVTQSPTHLIKTRGQQVTLRCSSQSGHNTVSWYQQALGQGPQFIFQYYREEENGRGNFPPRFSGLQFPNYSSELNVNALELDDSALYLCASSSRRGNAKNIQYFGAGTRLSVL.

This clone was recorded once. The rearrangement uses TRBV6-1 and TRBJ1-5; TRBD1 agrees at 7 bases. Trimming removed 3 bases from V and 7 bases from J; junction bases left unmatched: 12. The V gene's germline CDR1 is MNHNS and CDR2 SASEGT. This CDR3 is built from 16 residues. The chain's CDR3 is CASSEGQGDGKQPQHF. CDR3 DNA: TGTGCCAGCAGTGAGGGGCAGGGGGACGGAAAGCAGCCCCAGCATTTT.

The chain links TRBV29-1 to TRBJ2-7, with TRBD1 matching over 7 bases. Germline lookup yields CDR1 SQVTM and CDR2 ANQGSEA. This CDR3 region has 11 residues. V shed 6 bases and J 6 bases; nucleotides not matched to a gene: 5. DNA of the CDR3: TGCAGCGTCCTGACAGGGCCCGAGCAGTACTTC. Its protein product is CSVLTGPEQYF.

A word on this clone: An end of the junction differs from the germline gene, which may be a read error. Within the sample, other DNA sequences also encode this same CDR3. This sequence joins TRBV7-3 and TRBJ1-1, with D possibly TRBD1 on 5 matching bases. Germline lookup yields CDR1 SGHTA and CDR2 FQGTGA. The CDR3 extends over 13 amino acids. In DNA form, the CDR3 reads TGCGCCAGCAGCTTAGACAGGAACACTGAAGCTTTCTTT. Amino acid sequence: CASSLDRNTEAFF.